This T cell receptor beta chain was captured in a study of CD8 T cells in Susac syndrome. This CDR3 spans 13 amino acids. CDR1 is MGHRA, CDR2 YSYEKL, per germline. V was clipped by 0 bases and J by 6 bases, with 5 bases between them. Random hexamers primed reverse transcription of about 0.5 to 1 ug RNA. TCRdb called the immunoSEQ multiplex PCR reads again in MiXCR, with one record for every CDR3 protein. This table has about 80,000 distinct CDR3 sequences, approximately 94% appearing once. Sequenced material: CD8+ T cells from PBMCs. The V and J genes are TRBV4-1 and TRBJ2-2; D is ambiguous. The sequence came from a human donor in good health. The CDR3 loop reads CASSQDPPGELFF. CDR3 nucleotide sequence: TGCGCCAGCAGCCAAGATCCCCCCGGGGAGCTGTTTTTT.